This passage covers 3 T cell receptor beta chains from one sample sequenced in a study of cytomegalovirus exposure and HLA in healthy donors. A multiplex PCR was run with 60 Vbeta primers and 13 Jbeta primers. The assay was immunoSEQ multiplex PCR, and TCRdb's table has in-frame clones only and misses some. The table has some 120,000 clones, less than 85% seen once. Material for sequencing was PBMCs. The receptors were sampled from a man aged 18 to 29 in good health and CMV-seropositive.

This chain connects TRBV6-1 to TRBJ2-7; 7 bases match TRBD2. The CDR3 runs 14 residues. Looked up from germline, CDR1 is MNHNS and CDR2 is SASEGT. The V and J ends lost 4 bases and 0 bases, in that order; junction bases with no gene match: 3. The CDR3 is CASSVKRGSYEQYF. DNA of the CDR3: TGTGCCAGCAGTGTCAAGCGGGGCTCCTACGAGCAGTACTTC.

The chain joins TRBV9 to TRBJ2-1; 8 nucleotides match TRBD2. Germline CDR1 SGDLS, CDR2 YYNGEE. The V and J ends lost 3 bases and 3 bases, in that order; junction bases with no gene match: 8. The CDR3 runs 16 residues. In nucleotides, the CDR3 is TGTGCCAGCAGCGAGGGGGGCGGGGGGTTCTACAATGAGCAGTTCTTC. Translation gives CASSEGGGGFYNEQFF.

CDR3 in DNA: TGTGCCAGCAGCTCAGTAGCGGGGGCCACAGATACGCAGTATTTT. Protein sequence: CASSSVAGATDTQYF. The chain uses TRBV5-4 and TRBJ2-3; 9 nucleotides agree with TRBD2. The V gene's germline CDR1 is SGHNT and CDR2 YYREEE (reference sequence). This CDR3 is built from 15 residues. V dropped 3 bases and J dropped 2; count of bases not matched to a gene: 4.